The present entry profiles one T cell receptor beta chain with its context. As yet, its antigen is unknown. The time point here: cycle 4 day 1 (C4D1), after less than 7 weeks of nivolumab. Every patient experienced relapse after autologous stem cell transplantation, and brentuximab vedotin exposure varied. Thawed PBMCs were subjected to magnetic negative selection, which yielded isolated CD8+ T cells. The record originates from a study of PD-1 blockade in classical Hodgkin lymphoma. Study context: With a 2-week interval, patients received intravenous nivolumab at 3 mg/kg. Whole-study findings and limits: Complete responders' diversity at baseline resembled that of newly diagnosed patients. Exclusion applied to patients who initiated nivolumab less than 1 year following ASCT.

CDR1 is SQVTM and CDR2 is ANQGSEA in the germline V gene. With 7 bases removed from V and 3 bases from J, the gap between germline ends came to 19 bases. CDR3 length equals 16 residues. Libraries were prepared by immunoSEQ multiplex PCR; TCRdb keeps only in-frame clonotypes and omits some of them. Of some 18,000 clones in the sample, about 87% were seen once. This TCR derives from a human donor with classical Hodgkin lymphoma. V is TRBV29-1 and J is TRBJ2-6; D is perhaps TRBD1 (5 bases). The source material was CD8+ T cells from blood, sampled before the fourth cycle of nivolumab. The CDR3 DNA follows: TGCAGCGCTCCAACAGCAGGGTCACGTGGGGCCAACGTCCTGACTTTC. Amino acids: CSAPTAGSRGANVLTF.